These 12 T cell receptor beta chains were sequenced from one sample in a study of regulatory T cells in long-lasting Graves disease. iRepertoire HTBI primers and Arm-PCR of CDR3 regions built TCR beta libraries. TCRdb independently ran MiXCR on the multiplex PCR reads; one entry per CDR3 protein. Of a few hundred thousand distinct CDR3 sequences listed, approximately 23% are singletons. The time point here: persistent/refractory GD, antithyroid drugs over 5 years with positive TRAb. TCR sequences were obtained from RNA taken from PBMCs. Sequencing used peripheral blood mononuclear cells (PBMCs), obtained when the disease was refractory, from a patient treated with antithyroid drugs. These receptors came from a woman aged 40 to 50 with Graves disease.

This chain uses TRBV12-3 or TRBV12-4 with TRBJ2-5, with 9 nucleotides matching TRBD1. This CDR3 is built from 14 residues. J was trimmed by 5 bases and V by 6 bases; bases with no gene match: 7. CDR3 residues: CASSPTGGGETQYF. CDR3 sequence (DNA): TGTGCCAGCAGCCCGACAGGGGGAGGCGAGACCCAGTACTTC.

CDR3 protein: CASSELLAVSTDTQYF. The CDR3 DNA is TGTGCCAGCAGTGAACTACTAGCGGTTAGCACAGATACGCAGTATTTT. V gene TRBV6-1 combines with J gene TRBJ2-3; TRBD2 matches at 8 bases. The V and J ends lost 2 bases and 0 bases, in that order; junction bases with no gene match: 4. Germline values: CDR1 MNHNS, CDR2 SASEGT. The CDR3 covers 16 residues.

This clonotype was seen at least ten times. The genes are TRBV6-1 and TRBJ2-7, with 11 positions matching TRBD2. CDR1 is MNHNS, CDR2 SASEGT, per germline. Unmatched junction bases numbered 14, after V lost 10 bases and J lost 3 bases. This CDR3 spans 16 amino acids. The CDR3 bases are TGTGCCACCAAGAGGCTAGCGGGAGGCTCCCTCTACGAGCAGTACTTC. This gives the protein CATKRLAGGSLYEQYF.

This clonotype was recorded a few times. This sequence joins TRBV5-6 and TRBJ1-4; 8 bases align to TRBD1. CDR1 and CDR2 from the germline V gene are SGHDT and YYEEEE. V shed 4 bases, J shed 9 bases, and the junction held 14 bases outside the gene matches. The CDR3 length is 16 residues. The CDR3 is CASSPKTTGGNQKLFF. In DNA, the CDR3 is TGTGCCAGCAGCCCTAAGACAACAGGGGGGAATCAAAAACTGTTTTTT. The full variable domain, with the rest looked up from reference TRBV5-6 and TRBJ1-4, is DAGVTQSPTHLIKTRGQQVTLRCSPKSGHDTVSWYQQALGQGPQFIFQYYEEEERQRGNFPDRFSGHQFPNYSSELNVNALLLGDSALYLCASSPKTTGGNQKLFFGSGTQLSVL.

The CDR3 sequence is CATGRGVSGNTIYF. The CDR3 DNA reads as TGTGCCACCGGACGGGGAGTCTCTGGAAACACCATATATTTT. The chain employs TRBV7-9 and TRBJ1-3, with D unclear. The CDR3 covers 14 residues. V lost 10 bases, J lost 0 bases, and 13 bases lay in between. From germline, CDR1 is SEHNR and CDR2 FQNEAQ (reference sequence).

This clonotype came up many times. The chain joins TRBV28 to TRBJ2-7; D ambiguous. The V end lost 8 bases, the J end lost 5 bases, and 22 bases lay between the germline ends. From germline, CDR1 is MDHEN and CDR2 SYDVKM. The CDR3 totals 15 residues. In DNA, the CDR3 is TGTGCCAGCTACCCTACCTCCTCTCTTACGGACGAGCAGTACTTC. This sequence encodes CASYPTSSLTDEQYF.

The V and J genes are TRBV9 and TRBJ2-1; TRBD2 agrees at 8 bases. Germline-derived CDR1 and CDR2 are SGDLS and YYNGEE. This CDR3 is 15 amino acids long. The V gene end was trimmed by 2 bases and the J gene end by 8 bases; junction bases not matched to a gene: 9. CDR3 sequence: CASSVGSSGLDEQFF. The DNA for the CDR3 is TGTGCCAGCAGCGTCGGGTCTAGCGGGCTGGATGAGCAGTTCTTC.

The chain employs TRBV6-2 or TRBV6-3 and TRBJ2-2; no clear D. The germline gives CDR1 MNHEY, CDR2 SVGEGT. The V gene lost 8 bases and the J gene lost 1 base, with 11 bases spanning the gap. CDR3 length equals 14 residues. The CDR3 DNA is TGTGCCAGCTGTCAGGATCAGAACACCGGGGAGCTGTTTTTT. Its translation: CASCQDQNTGELFF.

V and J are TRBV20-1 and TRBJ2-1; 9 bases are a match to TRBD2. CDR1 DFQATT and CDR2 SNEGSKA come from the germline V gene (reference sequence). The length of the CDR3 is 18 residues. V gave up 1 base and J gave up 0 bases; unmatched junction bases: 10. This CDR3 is CSARVGLATISSYNEQFF. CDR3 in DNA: TGCAGTGCTAGAGTCGGACTAGCGACAATTAGCTCCTACAATGAGCAGTTCTTC.

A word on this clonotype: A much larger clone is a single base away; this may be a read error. Here the CDR3 reads CASSASGTGEDIQYF. The DNA of the CDR3 is TGTGCCAGCAGTGCCTCCGGGACGGGCGAAGACATTCAGTACTTC. The rearrangement joins TRBV28 to TRBJ2-4; perhaps D is TRBD1 or TRBD2 (5 bases each). This CDR3 spans 15 amino acids. Trimming cost V 5 bases and J 8 bases, with 19 bases left between them. Germline assignment: CDR1 MDHEN and CDR2 SYDVKM.

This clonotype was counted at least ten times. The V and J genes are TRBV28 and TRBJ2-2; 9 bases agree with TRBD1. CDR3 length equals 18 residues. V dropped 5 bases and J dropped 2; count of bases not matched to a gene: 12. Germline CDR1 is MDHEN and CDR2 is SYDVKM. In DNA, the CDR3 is TGTGCCAGCAGTCCTCCCATTGGGGACAGGGATAACACCGGGGAGCTGTTTTTT. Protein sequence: CASSPPIGDRDNTGELFF.

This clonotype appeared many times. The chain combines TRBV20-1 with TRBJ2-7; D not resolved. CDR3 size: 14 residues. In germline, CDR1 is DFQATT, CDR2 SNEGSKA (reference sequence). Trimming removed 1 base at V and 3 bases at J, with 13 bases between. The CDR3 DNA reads TGCAGTGCTAGAGCCCCAGATCACGACTACGAGCAGTACTTC. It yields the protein CSARAPDHDYEQYF.